Listed below are T cell receptor beta chains from one sample, sequenced in a study of neurological immune-mediated disorders. TCRdb analysed the 5' RACE reads with MiXCR anew, one entry per CDR3 protein. The data contain about 58,000 distinct CDR3 sequences, 3% to 4% of them singletons. Sequencing was done on a sample of PBMCs. The receptors originated from a woman aged 55-75 years with multiple sclerosis. CDR3s include the opening cysteine and the closing phenylalanine or tryptophan. D genes are given only for firm matches. Not all rows give a size; the values are once, few, many and, for expanded clones, a class.

j_gene: TRBJ2-2
abundance: many
d_gene: -
len: 12
v_gene: TRBV7-8
CDR3nt: TGTGCCAGCAGCTTAACTTCCGGGGAGCTGTTTTTT
CDR3aa: CASSLTSGELFF

j_gene: TRBJ1-5
abundance: many
d_gene: TRBD1
len: 15
v_gene: TRBV20-1
CDR3nt: TGCAGTGCTGGAAAGACAGGGGTAGGAGATCAGCCCCAGCATTTT
CDR3aa: CSAGKTGVGDQPQHF

j_gene: TRBJ2-7
abundance: many
d_gene: TRBD2
len: 14
v_gene: TRBV5-1
CDR3nt: TGCGCCAGCAGTGTACTAGCGGGCGATTACGAGCAGTACTTC
CDR3aa: CASSVLAGDYEQYF

j_gene: TRBJ1-1
abundance: many
d_gene: -
len: 13
v_gene: TRBV5-1
CDR3nt: TGCGCCAGCCACCTACAAGAGGACACTGAAGCTTTCTTT
CDR3aa: CASHLQEDTEAFF

j_gene: TRBJ2-1
abundance: many
d_gene: -
len: 16
v_gene: TRBV7-9
CDR3nt: TGTGCCAGCAGCCCCCAAGCGGGCCGCTCCTACAATGAGCAGTTCTTC
CDR3aa: CASSPQAGRSYNEQFF

j_gene: TRBJ2-1
abundance: many
d_gene: TRBD2
len: 15
v_gene: TRBV10-3
CDR3nt: TGTGCCTCTGGGACTAGCGGGACCTCCTACAATGAGCAGTTCTTC
CDR3aa: CASGTSGTSYNEQFF

j_gene: TRBJ1-6
abundance: few
d_gene: -
len: 13
v_gene: TRBV18
CDR3nt: TGTGCCAGCTCATCACAGTCCAATTCACCCCTCCACTTT
CDR3aa: CASSSQSNSPLHF

j_gene: TRBJ2-7
abundance: many
d_gene: TRBD2
len: 13
v_gene: TRBV28
CDR3nt: TGTGCCAGCAGCCCTAGCGGGGGGTACGAGCAGTACTTC
CDR3aa: CASSPSGGYEQYF

j_gene: TRBJ2-3
abundance: many
d_gene: TRBD2
len: 17
v_gene: TRBV7-2
CDR3nt: TGTGCCAGCAGCTTACTAGCGGGGCCACGGGGCACAGATACGCAGTATTTT
CDR3aa: CASSLLAGPRGTDTQYF

j_gene: TRBJ2-3
abundance: many
d_gene: TRBD2
len: 15
v_gene: TRBV10-3
CDR3nt: TGTGCCATTCGTTGGGGGGGATTCGGGACAGATACGCAGTATTTT
CDR3aa: CAIRWGGFGTDTQYF

j_gene: TRBJ2-7
abundance: many
d_gene: TRBD1
len: 14
v_gene: TRBV10-2
CDR3nt: TGCGCCAGCAGTGACCTCAGGGGGTCCTACGAGCAGTACTTC
CDR3aa: CASSDLRGSYEQYF

j_gene: TRBJ2-2
abundance: many
d_gene: TRBD1
len: 15
v_gene: TRBV3-1
CDR3nt: TGTGCCAGCAGCCAACCCGGGACAGGGGCCGGGGAGCTGTTTTTT
CDR3aa: CASSQPGTGAGELFF

j_gene: TRBJ2-5
abundance: -
d_gene: TRBD2
len: 16
v_gene: TRBV20-1
CDR3nt: TGCAGTGCTAGAGCCCCCACCGGGGGGGATTTGGAGACCCAGTACTTC
CDR3aa: CSARAPTGGDLETQYF

j_gene: TRBJ2-7
abundance: many
d_gene: -
len: 13
v_gene: TRBV10-3
CDR3nt: TGTGCCATCACTCCTTTGGGGTCGGGAGAGCAGTACTTC
CDR3aa: CAITPLGSGEQYF

j_gene: TRBJ2-6
abundance: many
d_gene: -
len: 14
v_gene: TRBV20-1
CDR3nt: TGCAGTGCCCCCCCTTCCTCTGGGGCCAACGTCCTGACTTTC
CDR3aa: CSAPPSSGANVLTF

j_gene: TRBJ1-6
abundance: many
d_gene: -
len: 18
v_gene: TRBV15
CDR3nt: TGTGCCACCAGCACCACGTCGGGGGGCTCCTCTAAGGATTCACCCCTCCACTTT
CDR3aa: CATSTTSGGSSKDSPLHF

j_gene: TRBJ1-2
abundance: many
d_gene: -
len: 14
v_gene: TRBV18
CDR3nt: TGTGCCAGCTCACCTGGTCCAGGACACTATGGCTACACCTTC
CDR3aa: CASSPGPGHYGYTF

j_gene: TRBJ2-7
abundance: many
d_gene: -
len: 11
v_gene: TRBV14
CDR3nt: TGTGCCAGCAGTCAGTCAGGCGAGCAGTACTTC
CDR3aa: CASSQSGEQYF

j_gene: TRBJ2-7
abundance: many
d_gene: -
len: 11
v_gene: TRBV6-2/TRBV6-3
CDR3nt: TGTGCCAGCAGGATTACCTACGAGCAGTACTTC
CDR3aa: CASRITYEQYF

j_gene: TRBJ1-6
abundance: many
d_gene: -
len: 14
v_gene: TRBV12-3/TRBV12-4
CDR3nt: TGTGCCAGCAGTTTTGGGGATGGGAATTCACCCCTCCACTTT
CDR3aa: CASSFGDGNSPLHF

j_gene: TRBJ2-1
abundance: many
d_gene: -
len: 13
v_gene: TRBV12-5
CDR3nt: TGTGCTAGTGGTTCGGAAAGTAGTAATGAGCAGTTCTTC
CDR3aa: CASGSESSNEQFF

j_gene: TRBJ2-3
abundance: many
d_gene: -
len: 14
v_gene: TRBV5-1
CDR3nt: TGCGCCAGCAGCTTGGGAGGCAACACAGATACGCAGTATTTT
CDR3aa: CASSLGGNTDTQYF

j_gene: TRBJ2-5
abundance: many
d_gene: TRBD1
len: 16
v_gene: TRBV5-1
CDR3nt: TGCGCCAGCAGCTACCCCCGGGACAGGACCCAAGAGACCCAGTACTTC
CDR3aa: CASSYPRDRTQETQYF

j_gene: TRBJ1-5
abundance: many
d_gene: -
len: 12
v_gene: TRBV28
CDR3nt: TGTGCCAGCAGAGGTCCCGGTCAGCCCCAGCATTTT
CDR3aa: CASRGPGQPQHF

j_gene: TRBJ2-3
abundance: many
d_gene: -
len: 14
v_gene: TRBV3-1
CDR3nt: TGTGCCAGCAGCCGCGGACAGTTCACAGATACGCAGTATTTT
CDR3aa: CASSRGQFTDTQYF

j_gene: TRBJ2-7
abundance: many
d_gene: -
len: 15
v_gene: TRBV7-9
CDR3nt: TGTGCCAGCAGTCCCAGCGGAGGGCTAGGCTACGAGCAGTACTTC
CDR3aa: CASSPSGGLGYEQYF

j_gene: TRBJ1-2
abundance: few
d_gene: TRBD1
len: 15
v_gene: TRBV5-1
CDR3nt: TGCGCCAGCAGCCGAGGGCAGGGGGCTAACTATGGCTACACCTTC
CDR3aa: CASSRGQGANYGYTF

j_gene: TRBJ1-3
abundance: many
d_gene: -
len: 15
v_gene: TRBV7-2
CDR3nt: TGTGCCAGCAGCGTCGGTGATAGAATCGGAAACACCATATATTTT
CDR3aa: CASSVGDRIGNTIYF

j_gene: TRBJ2-3
abundance: many
d_gene: TRBD1
len: 18
v_gene: TRBV4-1
CDR3nt: TGCGCCAGCAGCCCGGGACAGATTGACCTTAAACGCACAGATACGCAGTATTTT
CDR3aa: CASSPGQIDLKRTDTQYF

j_gene: TRBJ2-5
abundance: many
d_gene: -
len: 11
v_gene: TRBV12-3/TRBV12-4
CDR3nt: TGTGCCAGCAGTTCTTCAGAGACCCAGTACTTC
CDR3aa: CASSSSETQYF

j_gene: TRBJ1-4
abundance: many
d_gene: TRBD1
len: 16
v_gene: TRBV20-1
CDR3nt: TGCAGTGCTAGGCGTGCCGACAGGGGAAGCGGTGAAAAACTGTTTTTT
CDR3aa: CSARRADRGSGEKLFF

j_gene: TRBJ2-3
abundance: many
d_gene: TRBD2
len: 18
v_gene: TRBV6-6
CDR3nt: TGTGCCAGCAGCCCCGGACTAGCGGGATTGGGATGGGGAGATACGCAGTATTTT
CDR3aa: CASSPGLAGLGWGDTQYF

j_gene: TRBJ2-7
abundance: many
d_gene: -
len: 14
v_gene: TRBV7-2
CDR3nt: TGTGCCAGCAGCTTAGCGCGGCAGGGCTACGAGCAGTACTTC
CDR3aa: CASSLARQGYEQYF

j_gene: TRBJ2-7
abundance: few
d_gene: -
len: 14
v_gene: TRBV11-2
CDR3nt: TGTGCCAGCAGCCAAGGACCGGAGACCTACGAGCAGTACTTC
CDR3aa: CASSQGPETYEQYF

j_gene: TRBJ1-6
abundance: many
d_gene: TRBD1
len: 16
v_gene: TRBV27
CDR3nt: TGTGCCAGCAGACCGCACCAGGGACAGATCAATTCACCCCTCCACTTT
CDR3aa: CASRPHQGQINSPLHF

j_gene: TRBJ1-5
abundance: many
d_gene: -
len: 13
v_gene: TRBV29-1
CDR3nt: TGCAGCGTTGGATCCAGGGGAGACCAGCCCCAGCATTTT
CDR3aa: CSVGSRGDQPQHF

j_gene: TRBJ2-3
abundance: many
d_gene: -
len: 16
v_gene: TRBV12-3/TRBV12-4
CDR3nt: TGTGCCAGCAGCTCTTACGCGGGGGCCCCCACAGATACGCAGTATTTT
CDR3aa: CASSSYAGAPTDTQYF

j_gene: TRBJ2-7
abundance: many
d_gene: -
len: 17
v_gene: TRBV20-1
CDR3nt: TGCAGTGCTAGAGATCGACGGGGTCTGGCCTCTGCCTACGAGCAGTACTTC
CDR3aa: CSARDRRGLASAYEQYF

j_gene: TRBJ1-1
abundance: many
d_gene: -
len: 15
v_gene: TRBV27
CDR3nt: TGTGCCAGCAGTATAAGTGGAACCATGAACACTGAAGCTTTCTTT
CDR3aa: CASSISGTMNTEAFF

j_gene: TRBJ2-2
abundance: many
d_gene: -
len: 16
v_gene: TRBV20-1
CDR3nt: TGCAGTGCTAGAGATAGTGGCAGGGGCGTCGCCGGGGAGCTGTTTTTT
CDR3aa: CSARDSGRGVAGELFF